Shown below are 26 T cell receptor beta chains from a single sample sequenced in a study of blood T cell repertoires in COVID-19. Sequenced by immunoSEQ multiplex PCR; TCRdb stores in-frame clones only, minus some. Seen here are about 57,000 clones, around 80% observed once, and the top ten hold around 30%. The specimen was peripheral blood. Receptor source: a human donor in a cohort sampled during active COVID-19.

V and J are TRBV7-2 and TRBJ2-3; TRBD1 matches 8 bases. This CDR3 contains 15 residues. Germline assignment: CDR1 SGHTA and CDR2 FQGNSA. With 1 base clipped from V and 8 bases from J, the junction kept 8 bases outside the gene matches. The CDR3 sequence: CASSLVLDRESTQYF. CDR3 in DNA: TGTGCCAGCAGCTTAGTTTTGGACAGGGAAAGTACGCAGTATTTT.

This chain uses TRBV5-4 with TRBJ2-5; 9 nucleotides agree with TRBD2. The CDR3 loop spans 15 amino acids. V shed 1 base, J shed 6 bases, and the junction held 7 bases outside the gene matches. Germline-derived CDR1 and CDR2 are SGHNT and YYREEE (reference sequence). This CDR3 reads CASSLQREVGKTQYF. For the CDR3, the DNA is TGTGCCAGCAGCTTGCAGCGGGAGGTGGGAAAGACCCAGTACTTC.

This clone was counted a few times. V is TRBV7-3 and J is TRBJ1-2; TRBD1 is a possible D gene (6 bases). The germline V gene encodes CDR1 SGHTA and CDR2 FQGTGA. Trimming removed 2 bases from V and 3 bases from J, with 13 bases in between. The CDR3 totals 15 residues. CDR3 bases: TGTGCCAGCAGCTTACGGCAGGGGAGCTACTATGGCTACACCTTC. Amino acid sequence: CASSLRQGSYYGYTF.

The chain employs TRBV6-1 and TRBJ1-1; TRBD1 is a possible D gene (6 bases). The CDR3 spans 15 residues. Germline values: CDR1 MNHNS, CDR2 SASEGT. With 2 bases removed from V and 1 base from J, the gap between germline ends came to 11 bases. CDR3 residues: CASSEPGQANTEAFF. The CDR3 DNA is TGTGCCAGCAGTGAACCGGGACAAGCGAACACTGAAGCTTTCTTT.

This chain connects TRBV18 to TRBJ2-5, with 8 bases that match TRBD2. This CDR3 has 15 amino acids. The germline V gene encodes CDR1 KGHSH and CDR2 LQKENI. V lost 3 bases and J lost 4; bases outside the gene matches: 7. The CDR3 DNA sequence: TGTGCCAGCTCACCGCCCGGGACTAGTACAGAGACCCAGTACTTC. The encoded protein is CASSPPGTSTETQYF.

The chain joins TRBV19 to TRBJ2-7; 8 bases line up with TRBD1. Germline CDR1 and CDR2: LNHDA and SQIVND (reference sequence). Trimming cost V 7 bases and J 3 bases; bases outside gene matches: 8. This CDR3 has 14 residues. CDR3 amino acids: CASTPRTGFYEQYF. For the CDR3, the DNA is TGTGCCAGTACCCCCCGGACAGGGTTCTACGAGCAGTACTTC.

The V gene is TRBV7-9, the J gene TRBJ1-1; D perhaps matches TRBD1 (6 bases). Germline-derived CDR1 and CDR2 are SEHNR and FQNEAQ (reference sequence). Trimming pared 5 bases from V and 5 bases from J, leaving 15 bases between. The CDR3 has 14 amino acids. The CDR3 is CASSQQGGRTEAFF. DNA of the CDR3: TGTGCCAGCAGCCAACAGGGTGGAAGGACTGAAGCTTTCTTT. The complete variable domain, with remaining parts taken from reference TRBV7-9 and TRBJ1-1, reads DTGVSQNPRHKITKRGQNVTFRCDPISEHNRLYWYRQTLGQGPEFLTYFQNEAQLEKSRLLSDRFSAERPKGSFSTLEIQRTEQGDSAMYLCASSQQGGRTEAFFGQGTRLTVV.

CDR3 residues: CASSSGVVYTGELFF. The CDR3 nucleotides are TGCGCCAGCAGTTCAGGGGTCGTCTACACCGGGGAGCTGTTTTTT. V is TRBV4-1 and J is TRBJ2-2; a weak D match, TRBD1 (6 bases). CDR1 is MGHRA and CDR2 is YSYEKL in the germline V gene. The CDR3 contains 15 residues. V was pared by 6 bases and J by 3 bases, with 14 bases between.

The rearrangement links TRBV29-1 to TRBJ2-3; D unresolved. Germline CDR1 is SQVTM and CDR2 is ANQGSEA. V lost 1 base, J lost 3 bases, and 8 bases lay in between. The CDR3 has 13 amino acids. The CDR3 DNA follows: TGCAGCGTTGAAGGACTGGGTACAGATACGCAGTATTTT. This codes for CSVEGLGTDTQYF.

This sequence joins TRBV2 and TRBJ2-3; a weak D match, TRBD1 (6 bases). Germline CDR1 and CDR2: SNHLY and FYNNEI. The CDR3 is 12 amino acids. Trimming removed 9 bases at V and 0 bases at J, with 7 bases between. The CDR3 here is CARQGSTDTQYF. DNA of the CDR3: TGTGCCAGACAGGGTAGCACAGATACGCAGTATTTT.

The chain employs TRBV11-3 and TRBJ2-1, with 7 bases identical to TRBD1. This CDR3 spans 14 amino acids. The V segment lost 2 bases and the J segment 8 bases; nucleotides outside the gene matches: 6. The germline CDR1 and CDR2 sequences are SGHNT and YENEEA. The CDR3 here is CASSLPQTGHEQFF. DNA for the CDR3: TGTGCCAGCAGCTTACCCCAGACAGGGCATGAGCAGTTCTTC.

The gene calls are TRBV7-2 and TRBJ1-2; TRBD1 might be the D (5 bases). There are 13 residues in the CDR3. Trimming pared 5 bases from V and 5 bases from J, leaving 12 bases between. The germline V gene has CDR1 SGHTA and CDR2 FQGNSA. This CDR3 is CASSAGGFYGYTF. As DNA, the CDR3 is TGTGCCAGCAGCGCGGGGGGGTTTTATGGCTACACCTTC.

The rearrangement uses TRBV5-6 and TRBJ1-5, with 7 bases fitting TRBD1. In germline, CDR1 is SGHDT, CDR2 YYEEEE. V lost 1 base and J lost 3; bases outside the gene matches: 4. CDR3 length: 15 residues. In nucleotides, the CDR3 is TGTGCCAGCAGCTTGCGAGACAGGGTCAATCAGCCCCAGCATTTT. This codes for CASSLRDRVNQPQHF.

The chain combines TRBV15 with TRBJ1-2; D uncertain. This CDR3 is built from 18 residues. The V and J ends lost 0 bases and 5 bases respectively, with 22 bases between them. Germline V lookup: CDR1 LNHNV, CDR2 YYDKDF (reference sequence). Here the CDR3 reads CATSREGESDPAWYGYTF. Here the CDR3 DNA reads TGTGCCACCAGCAGAGAAGGAGAGAGCGATCCAGCTTGGTATGGCTACACCTTC.

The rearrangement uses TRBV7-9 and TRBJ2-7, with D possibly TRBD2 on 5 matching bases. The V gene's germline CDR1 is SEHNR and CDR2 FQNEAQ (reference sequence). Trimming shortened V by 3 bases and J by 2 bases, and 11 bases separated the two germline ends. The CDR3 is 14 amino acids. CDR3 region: CASSLRVTPYEQYF. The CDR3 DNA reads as TGTGCCAGCAGCTTGCGGGTAACCCCCTACGAGCAGTACTTC.

The CDR3 coding sequence is TGTGCCATCAGTGTAGCGAGTACAGATACGCAGTATTTT. As protein: CAISVASTDTQYF. The gene calls are TRBV10-3 and TRBJ2-3, with D maybe TRBD2 (5 bases). The CDR3 loop spans 13 amino acids. Germline CDR1 reads ENHRY; CDR2 reads SYGVKD. With 4 bases removed from V and 3 bases from J, the gap between germline ends came to 8 bases.

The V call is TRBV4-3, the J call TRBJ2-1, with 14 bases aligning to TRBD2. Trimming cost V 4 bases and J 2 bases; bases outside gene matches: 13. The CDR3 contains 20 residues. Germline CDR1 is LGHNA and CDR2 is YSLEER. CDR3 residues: CASSPEGRGLAGGPYNEQFF. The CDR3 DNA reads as TGCGCCAGCAGCCCCGAGGGTCGAGGACTAGCGGGAGGCCCCTACAATGAGCAGTTCTTC.

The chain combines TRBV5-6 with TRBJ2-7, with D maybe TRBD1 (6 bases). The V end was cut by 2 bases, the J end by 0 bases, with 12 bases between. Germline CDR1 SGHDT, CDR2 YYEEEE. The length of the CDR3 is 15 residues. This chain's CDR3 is CASSLPGQISYEQYF. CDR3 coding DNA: TGTGCCAGCAGCTTACCCGGACAGATCTCCTACGAGCAGTACTTC. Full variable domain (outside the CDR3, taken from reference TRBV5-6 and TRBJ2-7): DAGVTQSPTHLIKTRGQQVTLRCSPKSGHDTVSWYQQALGQGPQFIFQYYEEEERQRGNFPDRFSGHQFPNYSSELNVNALLLGDSALYLCASSLPGQISYEQYFGPGTRLTVT.

The CDR3: CASNPRAGQDSGYTF. The CDR3 nucleotides are TGTGCCAGCAACCCCAGAGCAGGACAGGACAGTGGCTACACCTTC. The V call is TRBV7-2, the J call TRBJ1-2; 7 nucleotides match TRBD1. The CDR3 spans 15 residues. Germline CDR1 SGHTA, CDR2 FQGNSA. J lost 7 bases, V lost 7 bases, and 15 bases had no gene match.

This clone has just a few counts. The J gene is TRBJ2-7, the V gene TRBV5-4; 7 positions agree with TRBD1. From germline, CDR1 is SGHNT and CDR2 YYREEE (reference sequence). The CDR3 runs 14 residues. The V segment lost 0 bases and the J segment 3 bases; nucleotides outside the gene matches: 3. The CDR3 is CASSLGQGFYEQYF. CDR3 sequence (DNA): TGTGCCAGCAGCTTGGGACAGGGCTTCTACGAGCAGTACTTC. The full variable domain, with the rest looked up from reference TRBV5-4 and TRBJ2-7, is ETGVTQSPTHLIKTRGQQVTLRCSSQSGHNTVSWYQQALGQGPQFIFQYYREEENGRGNFPPRFSGLQFPNYSSELNVNALELDDSALYLCASSLGQGFYEQYFGPGTRLTVT.

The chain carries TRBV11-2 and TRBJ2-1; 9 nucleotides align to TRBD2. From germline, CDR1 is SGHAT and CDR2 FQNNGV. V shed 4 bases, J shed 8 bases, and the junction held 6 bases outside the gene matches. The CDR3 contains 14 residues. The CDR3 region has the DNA TGTGCCAGCAGCTATAGCGGGGGATCCGATGAGCAGTTCTTC. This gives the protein CASSYSGGSDEQFF.

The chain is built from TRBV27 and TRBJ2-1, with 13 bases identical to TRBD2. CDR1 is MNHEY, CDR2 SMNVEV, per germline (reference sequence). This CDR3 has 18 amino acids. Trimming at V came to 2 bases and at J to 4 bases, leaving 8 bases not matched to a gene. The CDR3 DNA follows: TGTGCCAGCAGTTTAAGGGGGACTAGCGGGAAAAAGTACAATGAGCAGTTCTTC. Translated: CASSLRGTSGKKYNEQFF.

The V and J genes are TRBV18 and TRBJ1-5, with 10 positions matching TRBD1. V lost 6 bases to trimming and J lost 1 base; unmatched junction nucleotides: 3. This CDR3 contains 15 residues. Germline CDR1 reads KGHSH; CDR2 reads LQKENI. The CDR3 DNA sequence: TGTGCCAGCTCCCGGACAGGGGGGAGCAATCAGCCCCAGCATTTT. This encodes CASSRTGGSNQPQHF.

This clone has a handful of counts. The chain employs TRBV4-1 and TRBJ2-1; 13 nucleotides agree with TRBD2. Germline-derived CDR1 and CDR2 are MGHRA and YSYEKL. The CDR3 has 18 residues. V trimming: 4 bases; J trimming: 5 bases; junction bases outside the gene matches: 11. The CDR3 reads CASSRGTSGAKGDNEQFF. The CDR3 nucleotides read TGCGCCAGCAGCCGCGGGACTAGCGGGGCGAAGGGGGACAATGAGCAGTTCTTC.

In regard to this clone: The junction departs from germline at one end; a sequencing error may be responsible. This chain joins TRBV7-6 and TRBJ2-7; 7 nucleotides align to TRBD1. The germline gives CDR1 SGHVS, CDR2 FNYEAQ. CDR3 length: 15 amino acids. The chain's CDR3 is CASSPIRDRIYERYF. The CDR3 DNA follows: TGTGCCAGCAGCCCTATCCGGGACAGAATATACGAGCGGTACTTC.

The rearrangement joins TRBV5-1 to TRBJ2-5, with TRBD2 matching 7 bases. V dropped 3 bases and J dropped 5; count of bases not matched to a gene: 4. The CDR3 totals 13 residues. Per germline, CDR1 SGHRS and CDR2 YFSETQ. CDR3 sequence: CASSSGGRETQYF. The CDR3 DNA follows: TGCGCCAGCAGCTCGGGGGGTAGGGAGACCCAGTACTTC.